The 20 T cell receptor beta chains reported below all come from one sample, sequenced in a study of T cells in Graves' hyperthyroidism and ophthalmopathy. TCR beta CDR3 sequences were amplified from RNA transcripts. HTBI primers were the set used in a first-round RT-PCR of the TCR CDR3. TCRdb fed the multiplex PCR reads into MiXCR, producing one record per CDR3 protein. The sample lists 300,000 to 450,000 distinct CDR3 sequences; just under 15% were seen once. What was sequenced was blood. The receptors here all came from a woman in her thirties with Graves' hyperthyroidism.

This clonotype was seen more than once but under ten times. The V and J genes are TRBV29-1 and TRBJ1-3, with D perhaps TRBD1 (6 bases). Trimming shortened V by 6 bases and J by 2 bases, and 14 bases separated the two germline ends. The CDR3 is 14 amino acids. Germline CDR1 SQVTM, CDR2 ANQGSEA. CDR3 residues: CSVRTAFTGNTIYF. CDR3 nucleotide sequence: TGCAGCGTGAGGACAGCCTTTACTGGAAACACCATATATTTT.

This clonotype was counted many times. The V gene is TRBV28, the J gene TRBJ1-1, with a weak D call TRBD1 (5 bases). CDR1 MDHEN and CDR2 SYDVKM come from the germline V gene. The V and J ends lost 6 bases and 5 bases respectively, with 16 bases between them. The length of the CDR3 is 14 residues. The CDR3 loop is CASSLAGLTTEAFF. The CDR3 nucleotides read TGTGCCAGCAGCCTCGCGGGGCTCACTACTGAAGCTTTCTTT. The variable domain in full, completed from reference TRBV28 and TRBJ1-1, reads DVKVTQSSRYLVKRTGEKVFLECVQDMDHENMFWYRQDPGLGLRLIYFSYDVKMKEKGDIPEGYSVSREKKERFSLILESASTNQTSMYLCASSLAGLTTEAFFGQGTRLTVV.

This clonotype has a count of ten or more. CDR3 nucleotides: TGTGCCTGGAGTCCCGGACAGGGTGTAATCGCTGAAGCTTTCTTT. Protein: CAWSPGQGVIAEAFF. The chain combines TRBV30 with TRBJ1-1, with 8 bases matching TRBD1. The V segment lost 2 bases and the J segment 6 bases; nucleotides outside the gene matches: 11. Germline V CDR1 and CDR2: GTSNPN, SVGIG (reference sequence). This CDR3 comprises 15 residues. Full variable domain (missing parts from reference TRBV30 and TRBJ1-1): SQTIHQWPATLVQPVGSPLSLECTVEGTSNPNLYWYRQAAGRGLQLLFYSVGIGQISSEVPQNLSASRPQDRQFILSSKKLLLSDSGFYLCAWSPGQGVIAEAFFGQGTRLTVV.

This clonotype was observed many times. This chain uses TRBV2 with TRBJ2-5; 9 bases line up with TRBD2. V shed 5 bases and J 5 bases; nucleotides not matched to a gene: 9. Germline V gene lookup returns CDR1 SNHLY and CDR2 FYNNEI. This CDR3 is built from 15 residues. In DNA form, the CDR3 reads TGTGCCAGCAGTCCCTCCGGGACTAGCCTGGAGACCCAGTACTTC. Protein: CASSPSGTSLETQYF.

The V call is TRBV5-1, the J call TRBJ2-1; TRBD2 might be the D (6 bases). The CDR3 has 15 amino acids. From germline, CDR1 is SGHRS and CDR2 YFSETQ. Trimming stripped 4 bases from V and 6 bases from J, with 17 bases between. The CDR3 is CASSEEPGLFNEQFF. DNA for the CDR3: TGCGCCAGCAGCGAAGAACCGGGACTCTTCAATGAGCAGTTCTTC. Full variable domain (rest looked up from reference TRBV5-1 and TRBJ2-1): KAGVTQTPRYLIKTRGQQVTLSCSPISGHRSVSWYQQTPGQGLQFLFEYFSETQRNKGNFPGRFSGRQFSNSRSEMNVSTLELGDSALYLCASSEEPGLFNEQFFGPGTRLTVL.

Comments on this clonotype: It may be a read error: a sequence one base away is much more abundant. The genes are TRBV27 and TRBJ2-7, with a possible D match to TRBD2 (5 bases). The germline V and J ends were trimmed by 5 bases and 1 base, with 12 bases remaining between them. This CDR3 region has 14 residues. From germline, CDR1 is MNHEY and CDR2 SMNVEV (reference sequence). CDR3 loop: CASSPTTNSYEQYF. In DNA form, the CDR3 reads TGTGCCAGCAGTCCTACGACTAATTCCTACGAGCAGTACTTC.

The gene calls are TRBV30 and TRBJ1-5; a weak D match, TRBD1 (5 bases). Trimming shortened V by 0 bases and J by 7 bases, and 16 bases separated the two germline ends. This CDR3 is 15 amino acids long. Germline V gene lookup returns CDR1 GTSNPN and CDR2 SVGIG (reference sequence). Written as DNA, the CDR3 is TGTGCCTGGAGTGTATTTATAGGGGTCAACCAGCCCCAGCATTTT. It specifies CAWSVFIGVNQPQHF.

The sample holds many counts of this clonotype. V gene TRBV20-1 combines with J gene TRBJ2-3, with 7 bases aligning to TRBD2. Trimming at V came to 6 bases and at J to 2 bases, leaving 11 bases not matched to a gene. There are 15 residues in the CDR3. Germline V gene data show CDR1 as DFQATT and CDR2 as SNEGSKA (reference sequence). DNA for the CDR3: TGCAGTGCCCCGTTAGCGGGTCGGGACACAGATACGCAGTATTTT. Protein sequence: CSAPLAGRDTDTQYF.

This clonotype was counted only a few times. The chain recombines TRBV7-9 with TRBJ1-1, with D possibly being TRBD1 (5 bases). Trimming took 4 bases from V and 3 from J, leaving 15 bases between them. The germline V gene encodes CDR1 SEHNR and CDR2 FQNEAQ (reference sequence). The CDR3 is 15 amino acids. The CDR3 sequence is CASSSPGRGDTEAFF. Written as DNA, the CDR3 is TGTGCCAGCAGCTCCCCGGGACGGGGGGACACTGAAGCTTTCTTT.

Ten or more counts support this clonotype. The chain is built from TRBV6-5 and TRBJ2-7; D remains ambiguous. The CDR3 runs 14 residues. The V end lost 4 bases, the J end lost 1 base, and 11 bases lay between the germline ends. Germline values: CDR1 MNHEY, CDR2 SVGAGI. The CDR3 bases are TGTGCCAGCAGTTCTCGACACGATTCCTACGAGCAGTACTTC. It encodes CASSSRHDSYEQYF.

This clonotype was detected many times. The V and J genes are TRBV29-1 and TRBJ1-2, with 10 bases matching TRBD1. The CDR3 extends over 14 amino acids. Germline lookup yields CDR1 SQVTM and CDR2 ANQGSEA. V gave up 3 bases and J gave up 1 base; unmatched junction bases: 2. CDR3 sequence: CSVEGQGRNYGYTF. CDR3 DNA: TGCAGCGTTGAGGGACAGGGGCGTAACTATGGCTACACCTTC.

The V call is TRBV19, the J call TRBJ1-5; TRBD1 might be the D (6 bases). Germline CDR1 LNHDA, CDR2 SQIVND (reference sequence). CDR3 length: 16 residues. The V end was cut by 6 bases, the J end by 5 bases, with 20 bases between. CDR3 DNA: TGTGCCAGTAGCCCAGAAGGCAGGGGAAGGTATCAGCCCCAGCATTTT. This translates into CASSPEGRGRYQPQHF.

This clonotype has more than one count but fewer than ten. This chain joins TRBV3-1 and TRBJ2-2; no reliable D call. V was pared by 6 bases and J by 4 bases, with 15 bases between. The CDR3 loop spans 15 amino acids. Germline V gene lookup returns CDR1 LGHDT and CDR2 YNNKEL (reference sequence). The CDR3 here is CASSLSTQVTGELFF. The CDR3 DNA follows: TGTGCCAGCAGTCTCTCGACACAAGTCACCGGGGAGCTGTTTTTT.

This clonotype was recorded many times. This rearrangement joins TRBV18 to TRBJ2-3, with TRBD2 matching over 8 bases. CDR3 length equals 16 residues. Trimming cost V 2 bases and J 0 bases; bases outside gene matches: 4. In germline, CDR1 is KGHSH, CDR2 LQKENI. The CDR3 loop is CASSPSASGSTDTQYF. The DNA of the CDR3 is TGTGCCAGCTCACCATCGGCTAGCGGGAGCACAGATACGCAGTATTTT.

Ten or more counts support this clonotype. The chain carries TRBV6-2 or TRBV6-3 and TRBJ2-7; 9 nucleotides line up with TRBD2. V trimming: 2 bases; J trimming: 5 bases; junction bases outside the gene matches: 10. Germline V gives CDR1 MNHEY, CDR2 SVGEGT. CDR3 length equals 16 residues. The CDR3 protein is CASSYAVAGVRDEQYF. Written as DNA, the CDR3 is TGTGCCAGCAGTTACGCGGTAGCGGGAGTCCGGGACGAGCAGTACTTC.

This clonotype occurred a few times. This CDR3 is CSAYGTAHGYGYTF. The CDR3 DNA reads as TGCAGTGCCTATGGGACAGCCCATGGCTATGGCTACACCTTC. The rearrangement links TRBV20-1 to TRBJ1-2, with TRBD1 matching 7 bases. Germline V gene lookup returns CDR1 DFQATT and CDR2 SNEGSKA (reference sequence). This CDR3 region has 14 residues. The junction had 11 bases not matched to a gene; V was cut back by 6 bases and J by 4 bases.

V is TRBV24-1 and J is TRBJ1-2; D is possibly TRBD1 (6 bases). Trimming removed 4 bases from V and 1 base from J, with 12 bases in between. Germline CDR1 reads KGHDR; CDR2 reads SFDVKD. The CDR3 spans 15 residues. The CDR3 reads CATSESRGGNYGYTF. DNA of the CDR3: TGTGCCACCAGTGAGTCGAGGGGGGGTAACTATGGCTACACCTTC.

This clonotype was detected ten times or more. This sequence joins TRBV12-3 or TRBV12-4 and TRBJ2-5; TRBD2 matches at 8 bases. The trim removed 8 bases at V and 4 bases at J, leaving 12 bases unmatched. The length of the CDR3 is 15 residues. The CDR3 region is CASGPGTSGPETQYF. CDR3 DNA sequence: TGTGCCAGCGGCCCCGGGACTAGTGGTCCAGAGACCCAGTACTTC.

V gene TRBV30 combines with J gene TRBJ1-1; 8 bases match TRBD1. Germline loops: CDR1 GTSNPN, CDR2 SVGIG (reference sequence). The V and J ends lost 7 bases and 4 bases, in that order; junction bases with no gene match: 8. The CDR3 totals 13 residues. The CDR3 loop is CASDRGGGTEAFF. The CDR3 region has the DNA TGTGCCTCCGACAGGGGAGGCGGCACTGAAGCTTTCTTT.

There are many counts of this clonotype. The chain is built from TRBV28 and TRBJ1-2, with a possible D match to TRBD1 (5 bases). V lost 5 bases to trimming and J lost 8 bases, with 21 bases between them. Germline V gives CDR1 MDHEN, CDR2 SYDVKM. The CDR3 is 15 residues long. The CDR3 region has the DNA TGTGCCAGCAGTCCCGTGGGCTCCGGAAAGGGGGGCTACACCTTC. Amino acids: CASSPVGSGKGGYTF.